This record covers a single T cell receptor beta chain. In this sample, this clonotype turned up many times. Its antigen remains unidentified. Base qualities are not provided; no much larger clone lies one nucleotide away. Ophthalmopathy patients had moderately to severely active disease, with a Clinical Activity Score of 3 or more, a NOSPECS grade of 4 or more, and a disease duration of less than 3 months. Exclusion was applied to patients with uncontrolled infections, other autoimmune diseases, pregnancy or lactation. Diagnoses were established on the basis of clinical symptoms, serum thyroxine and TRAb, thyroid ultrasound, and orbital computed tomography. Ficoll-Paque density gradient centrifugation was used to isolate PBMCs from around 10 ml of fresh peripheral blood. Trizol reagent was used to extract total RNA, and RNA quality was then checked on an Agilent 2100 Bioanalyzer. The data are from a study of T cells in Graves' hyperthyroidism and ophthalmopathy (dated by TCRdb to about 2019). For context, the study as a whole: Peripheral blood was collected at initial diagnosis, before any treatment. TCR V-J signatures able to tell the groups apart were searched for in a discovery cohort of some 97 patients, of whom about 40 had Graves' ophthalmopathy and 55 to 60 had stable Graves' hyperthyroidism. An independent validation cohort of about 19 hyperthyroidism patients and 17 patients who later progressed to ophthalmopathy tested prospective prediction of ophthalmopathy. The roughly 100 discovery patients were randomly divided into training and test sets at a 7:3 ratio. In addition, the study compared T-cell repertoires in thyroid tissue and in blood from about 6 Graves' hyperthyroidism patients. Following sampling, methimazole starting at 30 mg daily was given to hyperthyroidism patients, and high-dose intravenous methylprednisolone was given to ophthalmopathy patients. According to the paper, TCR Vbeta CDR3 sequencing was carried out on 135 peripheral blood samples, which came from around 43 ophthalmopathy, some 73 hyperthyroidism and roughly 17 progressor patients.

The CDR3 measures 13 amino acids from cysteine to phenylalanine. The kept DNA is CDR3 alone, 39 bases in frame from the first base. CDR1 and CDR2 were assigned from the germline V gene as KGHSH and LQKENI. The junction carries 12 bases between V and J, which are trimmed by 2 bases and 7 bases respectively. The TCR beta CDR3 regions were amplified from RNA transcripts. The first round of RT-PCR for the TCR CDR3 was performed with the HTBI primer set and the Qiagen OneStep RT-PCR kit. A second multiplex PCR round built the libraries, followed by size selection and purification. Paired-end sequencing of the libraries was performed with 100 bp reads on an Illumina HiSeq2000. The authors' pipeline ran thus. Raw data were processed with SOAPnuke, discarding reads with adapters, uncalled bases, mean Phred below 15, or no exact constant-primer or identifier match. COPE v1.2.5 was used to merge the high-quality paired reads, and each unique nucleotide sequence was defined as a clonotype. Clonotypes were aligned to IMGT TRBV, TRBD and TRBJ reference segments using MiTCR v1.1. Analysis was restricted to V-J combinations with a frequency above 0.0001, which covered about 99% of repertoires. A TCS score was defined as the ratio of F50 (clonal expansion) to E x V (chaos), with BLOSUM62-based TCRdist applied between CDR3 peptides within each V-J. Welch's t-statistics and random forest reduced roughly 540 V-J features to fewer than 15, which were used in a naive Bayes classifier (R e1071). TCRdb itself trimmed the public reads at Q25 with fastp, ran MiXCR and retained productive beta chains. One record per CDR3 amino acid sequence lists the most common genes and DNA. V and J calls and clone size were set by TCRdb, not the authors. For this sample there are about 610,000 distinct CDR3 sequences; approximately 15% appear just once. The top ten clonotypes cover approximately 3.5% of the sample.

Study-level results and caveats: No statistical method was used to set the sample size in advance, and investigators knew the group allocation. In validation, the model predicted progression to ophthalmopathy a median of about 5.9 months before onset, with over 55% sensitivity and 72.22% specificity. Ophthalmopathy was separated from stable hyperthyroidism by a 13 V-J signature model, with over 85% sensitivity and about 84% specificity obtained in cross-validation and 80%/75% obtained in testing. Blood samples also contained most of the expanded thyroid clonotypes (frequency above 0.001), which suggests that blood repertoires may reflect thyroid immune responses.

The sequenced sample consisted of blood. This clonotype was sampled from a woman in her 40s with Graves' ophthalmopathy. Here the chain combines TRBV18 and TRBJ2-7; perhaps TRBD1 is the D gene, with 5 bases matching. The DNA reads TGTGCCAGCTCACCAACACAGGTCGAAGAGCAGTACTTC. It codes for CASSPTQVEEQYF.